A selection of T cell receptor beta chains follows, all from one sample in a study of cytomegalovirus exposure and HLA in healthy donors. Libraries were prepared by immunoSEQ multiplex PCR; TCRdb keeps only in-frame clonotypes and omits some of them. The data contain some 270,000 clones, 80% of them singletons. Sequencing was performed on PBMCs. These receptors were obtained from a girl aged 2-15 years in good health and CMV-seronegative. Both conserved end residues are part of each CDR3. The D gene is left open where the match is weak. Size is stated for part of the rows, as once, few or many counts, or as a class when the clone is expanded.

>12|.|TRBJ2-1|.|TRBV4-2
CASSLLSNEQFF
TGTGCCAGCAGCCTTCTTTCCAATGAGCAGTTCTTC
>15|once|TRBJ2-7|.|TRBV5-1
CASSFAGLSNNEQYF
TGCGCCAGCAGCTTCGCTGGGCTTAGTAATAACGAGCAGTACTTC
>16|.|TRBJ2-1|.|TRBV6-4
CASSDSERVKLNEQFF
TGTGCCAGCAGTGACTCTGAGCGGGTAAAACTCAATGAGCAGTTCTTC
>14|once|TRBJ2-3|TRBD2|TRBV27
CASRSLAGQDTQYF
TGTGCCAGCAGGTCCCTAGCGGGGCAAGATACGCAGTATTTT
>12|few|TRBJ2-7|.|TRBV28
CASSFSVYEQYF
TGTGCCAGCAGTTTCTCAGTCTACGAGCAGTACTTC
>12|.|TRBJ2-1|.|TRBV19
CASSISGYEQFF
TGTGCCAGTAGTATCTCGGGTTATGAGCAGTTCTTC
>16|.|TRBJ2-3|.|TRBV27
CASSMGRGSAADTQYF
TGTGCCAGCAGCATGGGTAGAGGGAGCGCCGCAGATACGCAGTATTTT
>14|.|TRBJ2-7|TRBD1|TRBV29-1
CSVIPGTALDEQYF
TGCAGCGTTATACCCGGGACAGCCCTCGACGAGCAGTACTTC
>12|.|TRBJ1-1|TRBD1|TRBV2
CASSGQGAEAFF
TGTGCCAGCAGTGGACAGGGGGCTGAAGCTTTCTTT
>14|.|TRBJ2-2|TRBD1|TRBV6-5
CATQGVTNTGELFF
TGTGCCACCCAGGGGGTAACGAACACCGGGGAGCTGTTTTTT
>14|once|TRBJ1-2|.|TRBV5-1
CASSPEERNYGYTF
TGCGCCAGCAGCCCGGAGGAGCGAAACTATGGCTACACCTTC
>14|once|TRBJ1-2|.|TRBV18
CASSPPGREYGYTF
TGTGCCAGCTCACCCCCGGGACGGGAGTATGGCTACACCTTC
>15|.|TRBJ2-1|.|TRBV5-1
CASRAGTGGYNEQFF
TGCGCCAGCAGAGCCGGGACTGGGGGGTACAATGAGCAGTTCTTC
>15|.|TRBJ1-2|.|TRBV7-9
CASSLAEALTYGYTF
TGTGCCAGCAGCTTAGCGGAGGCACTCACCTATGGCTACACCTTC
>13|.|TRBJ1-2|.|TRBV28
CASFTPGGGGYTF
TGTGCCAGCTTTACTCCGGGGGGAGGTGGCTACACCTTC
>13|.|TRBJ2-5|.|TRBV5-1
CASSLGQGETQYF
TGCGCCAGCAGCTTGGGGCAGGGGGAGACCCAGTACTTC
>12|.|TRBJ1-1|.|TRBV10-2
CASRVGATEAFF
TGCGCCAGCAGGGTAGGGGCTACTGAAGCTTTCTTT
>18|.|TRBJ2-7|TRBD2|TRBV4-1
CASSQAPTGAGGGYEQYF
TGCGCCAGCAGCCAAGCCCCCACCGGTGCGGGAGGGGGCTACGAGCAGTACTTC
>17|.|TRBJ2-2|TRBD1|TRBV30
CAWVGAPGTGASGELFF
TGTGCCTGGGTAGGTGCTCCCGGGACAGGGGCGTCCGGGGAGCTGTTTTTT
>16|.|TRBJ1-6|TRBD1|TRBV6-1
CASSGRTGERTSPLHF
TGTGCCAGCAGTGGACGAACAGGGGAACGGACTTCACCCCTCCACTTT
>15|.|TRBJ1-1|TRBD1|TRBV5-8
CASSTGQGLRTEAFF
TGTGCCAGCAGCACGGGACAGGGATTAAGGACTGAAGCTTTCTTT
>14|once|TRBJ2-1|.|TRBV10-1
CASSRLDPPNEQFF
TGCGCCAGCAGCCGACTAGACCCCCCCAATGAGCAGTTCTTC
>13|.|TRBJ2-1|.|TRBV7-3
CASSLEVYDEQFF
TGTGCCAGCAGCTTAGAAGTCTATGATGAGCAGTTCTTC
>17|.|TRBJ2-1|TRBD2|TRBV11-2
CASSLVLAGGRGNEQFF
TGTGCCAGCAGCTTAGTACTAGCGGGGGGTCGGGGCAATGAGCAGTTCTTC
>14|.|TRBJ2-5|TRBD2|TRBV4-1
CASSDLAGQETQYF
TGCGCCAGCAGCGATTTAGCGGGGCAAGAGACCCAGTACTTC
>16|.|TRBJ2-1|.|TRBV28
CASSLQEGARRGRQFF
TGTGCCAGCAGTCTACAGGAGGGGGCCCGTAGGGGAAGGCAGTTCTTC